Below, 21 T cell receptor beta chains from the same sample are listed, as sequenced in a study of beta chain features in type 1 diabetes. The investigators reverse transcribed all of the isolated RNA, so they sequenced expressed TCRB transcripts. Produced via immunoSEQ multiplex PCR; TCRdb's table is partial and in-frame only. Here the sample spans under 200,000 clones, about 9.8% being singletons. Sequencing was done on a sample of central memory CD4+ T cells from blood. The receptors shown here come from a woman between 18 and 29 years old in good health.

The CDR3 loop is CASSANGGPRETQYF. For the CDR3, the DNA is TGTGCCAGCAGTGCCAACGGGGGGCCAAGGGAGACCCAGTACTTC. V usage is TRBV2 and J usage is TRBJ2-5, with D possibly TRBD2 on 7 matching bases. The V end was cut by 4 bases, the J end by 5 bases, with 17 bases between. This CDR3 is built from 15 residues. Per the germline V gene, CDR1 is SNHLY and CDR2 is FYNNEI.

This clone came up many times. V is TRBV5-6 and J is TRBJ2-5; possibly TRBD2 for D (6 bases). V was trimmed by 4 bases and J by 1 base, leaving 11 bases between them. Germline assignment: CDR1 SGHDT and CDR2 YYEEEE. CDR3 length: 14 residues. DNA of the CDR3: TGTGCCAGCAGCACCGCGGGACTCCAAGAGACCCAGTACTTC. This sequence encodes CASSTAGLQETQYF.

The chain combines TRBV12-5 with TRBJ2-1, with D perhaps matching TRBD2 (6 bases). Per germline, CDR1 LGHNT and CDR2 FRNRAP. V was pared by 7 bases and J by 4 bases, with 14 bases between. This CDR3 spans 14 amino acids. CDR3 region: CASAPSREYNEQFF. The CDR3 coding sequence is TGTGCTAGTGCCCCTTCGCGGGAATACAATGAGCAGTTCTTC.

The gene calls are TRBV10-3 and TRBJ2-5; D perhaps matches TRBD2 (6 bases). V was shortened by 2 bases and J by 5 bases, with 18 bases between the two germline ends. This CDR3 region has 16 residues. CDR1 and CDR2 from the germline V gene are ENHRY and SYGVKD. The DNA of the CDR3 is TGTGCCATCAGTGAGCCCGACCAGGGCAGCGGGGAGACCCAGTACTTC. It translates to CAISEPDQGSGETQYF.

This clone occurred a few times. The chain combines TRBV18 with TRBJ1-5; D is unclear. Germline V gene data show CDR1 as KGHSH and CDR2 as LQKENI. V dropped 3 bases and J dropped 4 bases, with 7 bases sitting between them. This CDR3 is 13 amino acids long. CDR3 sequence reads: CASSPGSNQPQHF. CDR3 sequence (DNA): TGTGCCAGCTCACCTGGCAGTAATCAGCCCCAGCATTTT.

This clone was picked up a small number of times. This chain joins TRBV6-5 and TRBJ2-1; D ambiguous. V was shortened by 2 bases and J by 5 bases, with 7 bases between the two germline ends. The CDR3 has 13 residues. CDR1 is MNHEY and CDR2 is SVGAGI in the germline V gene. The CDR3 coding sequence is TGTGCCAGCAGTTACCTCCCCGACAATGAGCAGTTCTTC. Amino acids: CASSYLPDNEQFF.

The CDR3: CASSETGQHGYTF. As DNA, the CDR3 is TGTGCCAGCAGTGAGACAGGGCAACATGGCTACACCTTC. The chain combines TRBV2 with TRBJ1-2; the match to TRBD1 covers 7 bases. V was clipped by 3 bases and J by 6 bases; unmatched bases: 4. The germline V gene has CDR1 SNHLY and CDR2 FYNNEI. CDR3 length: 13 amino acids.

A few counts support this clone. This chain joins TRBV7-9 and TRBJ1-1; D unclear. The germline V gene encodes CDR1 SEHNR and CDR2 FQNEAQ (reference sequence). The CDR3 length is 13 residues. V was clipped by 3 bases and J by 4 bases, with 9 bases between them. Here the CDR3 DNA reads TGTGCCAGCAGCTTGAGTCTATCCACTGAAGCTTTCTTT. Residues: CASSLSLSTEAFF.

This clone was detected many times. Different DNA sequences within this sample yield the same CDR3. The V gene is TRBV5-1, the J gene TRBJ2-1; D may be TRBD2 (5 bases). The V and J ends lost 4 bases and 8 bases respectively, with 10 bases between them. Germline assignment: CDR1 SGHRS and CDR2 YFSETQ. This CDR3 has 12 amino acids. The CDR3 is CASSPRGHEQFF. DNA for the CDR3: TGCGCCAGCAGCCCCCGGGGTCATGAGCAGTTCTTC. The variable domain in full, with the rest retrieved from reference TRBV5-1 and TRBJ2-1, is KAGVTQTPRYLIKTRGQQVTLSCSPISGHRSVSWYQQTPGQGLQFLFEYFSETQRNKGNFPGRFSGRQFSNSRSEMNVSTLELGDSALYLCASSPRGHEQFFGPGTRLTVL.

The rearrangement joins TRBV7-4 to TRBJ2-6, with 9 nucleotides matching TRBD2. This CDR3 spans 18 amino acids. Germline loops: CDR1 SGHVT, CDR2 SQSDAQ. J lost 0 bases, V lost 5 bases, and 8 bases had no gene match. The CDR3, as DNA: TGTGCCAGCAGCCCATCTAGCGGGACCCGCTCTGGGGCCAACGTCCTGACTTTC. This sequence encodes CASSPSSGTRSGANVLTF.

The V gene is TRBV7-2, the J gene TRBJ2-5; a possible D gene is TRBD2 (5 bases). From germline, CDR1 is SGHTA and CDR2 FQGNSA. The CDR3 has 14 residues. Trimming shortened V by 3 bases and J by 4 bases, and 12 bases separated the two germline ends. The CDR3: CASSFYGGGETQYF. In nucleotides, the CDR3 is TGTGCCAGCAGCTTCTACGGAGGAGGAGAGACCCAGTACTTC.

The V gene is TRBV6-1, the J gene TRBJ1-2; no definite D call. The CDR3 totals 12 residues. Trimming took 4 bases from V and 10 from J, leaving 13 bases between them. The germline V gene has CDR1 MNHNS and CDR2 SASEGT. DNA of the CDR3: TGTGCCAGCAGTGTGACGGTGCAGGACTACACCTTC. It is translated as CASSVTVQDYTF.

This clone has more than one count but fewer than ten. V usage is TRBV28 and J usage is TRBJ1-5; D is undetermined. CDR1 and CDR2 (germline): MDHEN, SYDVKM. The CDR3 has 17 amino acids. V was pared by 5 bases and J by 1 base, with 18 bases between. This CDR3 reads CASSLSTGSLSNQPQHF. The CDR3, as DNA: TGTGCCAGCAGTCTCTCCACCGGGTCCTTAAGCAATCAGCCCCAGCATTTT.

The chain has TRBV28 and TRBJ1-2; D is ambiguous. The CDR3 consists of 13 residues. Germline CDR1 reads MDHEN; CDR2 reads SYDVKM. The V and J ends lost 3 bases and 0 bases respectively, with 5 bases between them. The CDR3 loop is CASSLVANYGYTF. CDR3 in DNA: TGTGCCAGCAGTTTGGTAGCTAACTATGGCTACACCTTC.

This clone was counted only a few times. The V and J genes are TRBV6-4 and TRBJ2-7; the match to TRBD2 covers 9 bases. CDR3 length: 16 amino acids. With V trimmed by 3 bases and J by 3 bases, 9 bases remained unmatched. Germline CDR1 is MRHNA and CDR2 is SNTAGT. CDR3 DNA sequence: TGTGCCAGCAGTGAAGGGACTAGCAGCGTCTTCTACGAGCAGTACTTC. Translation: CASSEGTSSVFYEQYF.

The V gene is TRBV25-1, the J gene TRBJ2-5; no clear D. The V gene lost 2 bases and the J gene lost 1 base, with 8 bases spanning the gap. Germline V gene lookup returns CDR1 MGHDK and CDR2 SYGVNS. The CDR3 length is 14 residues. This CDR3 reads CASSERNSQETQYF. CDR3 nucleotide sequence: TGTGCCAGCAGTGAACGTAACAGCCAAGAGACCCAGTACTTC.

CDR3 sequence: CASSLRGANYGYTF. The CDR3 region has the DNA TGTGCCAGCAGTCTGCGGGGCGCTAACTATGGCTACACCTTC. This chain uses TRBV7-9 with TRBJ1-2; D possibly corresponds to TRBD1 (5 bases). This CDR3 is 14 amino acids long. V lost 6 bases and J lost 0, with 11 bases in between. Germline V CDR1 and CDR2: SEHNR, FQNEAQ (reference sequence).

In DNA, the CDR3 is TGCGCCAGCAGCACGACTCGGGGGGGGAACACTGAAGCTTTCTTT. Its translation: CASSTTRGGNTEAFF. This chain connects TRBV23-1 to TRBJ1-1, with a possible D match to TRBD1 (5 bases). TRBV23-1 is an open reading frame, and its role is uncertain. This CDR3 is 15 amino acids long. V was pared by 6 bases and J by 1 base, with 15 bases between.

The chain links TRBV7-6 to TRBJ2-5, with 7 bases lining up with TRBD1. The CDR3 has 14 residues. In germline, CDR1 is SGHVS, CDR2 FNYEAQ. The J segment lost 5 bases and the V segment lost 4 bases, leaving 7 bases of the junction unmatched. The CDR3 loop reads CASSSGDRVETQYF. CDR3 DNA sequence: TGTGCCAGCAGCTCGGGCGACAGGGTGGAGACCCAGTACTTC.

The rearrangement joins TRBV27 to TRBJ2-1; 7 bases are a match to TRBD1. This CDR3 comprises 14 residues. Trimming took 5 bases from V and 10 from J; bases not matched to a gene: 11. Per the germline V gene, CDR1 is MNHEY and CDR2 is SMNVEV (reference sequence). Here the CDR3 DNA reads TGTGCCAGCAGTACAGGGGACCCAGGAGAGGAGCAGTTCTTC. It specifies CASSTGDPGEEQFF.

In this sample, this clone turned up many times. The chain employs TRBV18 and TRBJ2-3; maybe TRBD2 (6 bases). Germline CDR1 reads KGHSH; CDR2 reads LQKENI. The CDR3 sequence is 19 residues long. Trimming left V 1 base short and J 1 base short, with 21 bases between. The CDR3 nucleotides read TGTGCCAGCTCACCACGCGGAGGGAGCGGAGGTAGAGGCACAGATACGCAGTATTTT. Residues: CASSPRGGSGGRGTDTQYF.